A selection of T cell receptor beta chains follows, all from one sample in a study of cytomegalovirus exposure and HLA in healthy donors. Here immunoSEQ multiplex PCR was the method, and the copy in TCRdb shows in-frame clones only, minus some. Of 150,000 to 200,000 clones in the sample, about 90% were seen once. The specimen was PBMCs. The receptors come from a young man in good health and CMV-seropositive. CDR3s include the opening cysteine and the closing phenylalanine or tryptophan. A D gene is named only where the DNA matches it firmly. Rows give clone size only sometimes, using once, few, many, or a class for an expanded clone.

NA,TRBV2,TRBD2,TRBJ2-3,CASSRGLAGAADTQYF,TGTGCCAGCAGCCGGGGACTAGCGGGAGCGGCAGATACGCAGTATTTT
NA,TRBV5-1,TRBD2,TRBJ2-2,CASSKGLAENTGELFF,TGCGCCAGCAGCAAAGGGCTAGCGGAGAACACCGGGGAGCTGTTTTTT
NA,TRBV5-1,NA,TRBJ2-5,CASSFTTSRETQYF,TGCGCCAGCAGCTTTACCACTAGTAGGGAGACCCAGTACTTC
NA,TRBV28,NA,TRBJ2-7,CASSLDQGGGSSYEQYF,TGTGCCAGCAGTTTAGACCAGGGCGGGGGCAGCTCCTACGAGCAGTACTTC
NA,TRBV13,NA,TRBJ1-1,CASSPQGRFAMNTEAFF,TGTGCCAGCAGTCCTCAGGGCCGATTCGCGATGAACACTGAAGCTTTCTTT
once,TRBV19,NA,TRBJ2-2,CASSGFGQYTGELFF,TGTGCCAGTAGTGGGTTCGGACAATACACCGGGGAGCTGTTTTTT
NA,TRBV28,TRBD2,TRBJ2-7,CASSPPGTSGTYEQYF,TGTGCCAGCAGTCCCCCCGGGACTAGCGGTACCTACGAGCAGTACTTC
NA,TRBV2,NA,TRBJ2-4,CASAVANIQYF,TGTGCCAGCGCAGTTGCCAACATTCAGTACTTC
once,TRBV25-1,NA,TRBJ2-7,CASSEFRRNSEQYF,TGTGCCAGCAGTGAATTTAGGAGAAATTCCGAGCAGTACTTC
NA,TRBV4-1,TRBD2,TRBJ2-7,CASSQDATSGSNDEQYF,TGCGCCAGCAGCCAAGACGCAACTAGCGGGAGTAACGACGAGCAGTACTTC
NA,TRBV27,NA,TRBJ2-7,CASTAYQGSSYEQYF,TGTGCCAGCACTGCTTATCAGGGGAGCTCCTACGAGCAGTACTTC
NA,TRBV30,NA,TRBJ1-3,CAWSPGLSSGNTIYF,TGTGCCTGGAGCCCTGGACTGAGCTCTGGAAACACCATATATTTT
NA,TRBV28,NA,TRBJ2-7,CATQRAIATYEQYF,TGTGCCACCCAGCGAGCGATCGCAACCTACGAGCAGTACTTC
NA,TRBV5-8,TRBD2,TRBJ2-3,CASSVGSGSSADTQYF,TGTGCCAGCAGCGTCGGTAGCGGGAGTTCTGCAGATACGCAGTATTTT
NA,TRBV28,TRBD1,TRBJ1-5,CAIWTGASNQPQHF,TGTGCCATCTGGACAGGGGCTAGCAATCAGCCCCAGCATTTT
NA,TRBV7-9,NA,TRBJ1-4,CASSLGSINEKLFF,TGTGCCAGCAGCTTAGGATCTATAAATGAAAAACTGTTTTTT
NA,TRBV11-1,NA,TRBJ2-7,CASSLARATEPYEQYF,TGTGCCAGCAGCTTAGCCCGGGCGACAGAACCCTACGAGCAGTACTTC
NA,TRBV6-5,NA,TRBJ2-1,CASKESSYNEQFF,TGTGCCAGCAAGGAGAGCTCCTACAATGAGCAGTTCTTC
once,TRBV30,NA,TRBJ2-3,CAWNLGGTDTQYF,TGTGCCTGGAACCTCGGAGGGACAGATACGCAGTATTTT
few,TRBV5-1,NA,TRBJ2-4,CASSPALEDIQYF,TGCGCCAGCAGCCCAGCACTAGAGGACATTCAGTACTTC
NA,TRBV6-4,NA,TRBJ1-1,CASSVQDNTEAFF,TGTGCCAGCAGTGTACAGGATAACACTGAAGCTTTCTTT
NA,TRBV5-4,TRBD1,TRBJ2-7,CASSFGQGFYEQYF,TGTGCCAGCAGCTTCGGACAGGGTTTCTACGAGCAGTACTTC
NA,TRBV15,NA,TRBJ2-3,CATSRGLAETDTQYF,TGTGCCACCAGCAGAGGTTTAGCGGAAACAGATACGCAGTATTTT
NA,TRBV5-8,TRBD1,TRBJ2-7,CASSFRGFRDREYF,TGTGCCAGCAGCTTCCGGGGCTTCCGGGACAGAGAGTACTTC
NA,TRBV28,TRBD1,TRBJ1-2,CASSQPTGGANYGYTF,TGTGCCAGCAGTCAACCTACAGGGGGAGCTAACTATGGCTACACCTTC
few,TRBV4-1,TRBD1,TRBJ1-3,CASSQEDRGNTIYF,TGCGCCAGCAGCCAAGAGGACAGGGGAAACACCATATATTTT
NA,TRBV4-1,TRBD2,TRBJ2-7,CASSQVAGGSTEQYF,TGCGCCAGCAGCCAAGTAGCTGGCGGGAGTACCGAGCAGTACTTC
NA,TRBV6-1,NA,TRBJ1-3,CASRGAHTSGNTIYF,TGTGCCAGCAGGGGAGCCCATACCTCTGGAAACACCATATATTTT
NA,TRBV27,TRBD1,TRBJ1-5,CASSLGTGVFPNQPQHF,TGTGCCAGCAGTTTGGGGACAGGGGTTTTCCCCAATCAGCCCCAGCATTTT
NA,TRBV29-1,TRBD1,TRBJ2-7,CSVWTGVLNEQYF,TGCAGCGTTTGGACAGGCGTATTAAACGAGCAGTACTTC
NA,TRBV19,TRBD2,TRBJ2-5,CASSIAGGPQETQYF,TGTGCCAGTAGTATTGCGGGAGGGCCTCAGGAGACCCAGTACTTC
NA,TRBV19,TRBD2,TRBJ2-1,CASSILGTSGYNEQFF,TGTGCCAGTAGTATACTCGGGACTAGCGGCTACAATGAGCAGTTCTTC
NA,TRBV2,TRBD1,TRBJ2-3,CASTRDRGSTDTQYF,TGTGCCAGTACCCGGGACAGGGGGAGCACAGATACGCAGTATTTT
NA,TRBV5-1,NA,TRBJ2-5,CASSLYLRSNQETQYF,TGCGCCAGCAGCTTGTACTTGCGGTCCAACCAAGAGACCCAGTACTTC
NA,TRBV28,NA,TRBJ2-5,CASSPIQVQETQYF,TGTGCCAGCAGTCCTATTCAAGTCCAAGAGACCCAGTACTTC
NA,TRBV5-1,TRBD2,TRBJ2-7,CASSLARTSDYEQYF,TGCGCCAGCAGCTTGGCCCGGACTAGCGACTACGAGCAGTACTTC
NA,TRBV4-1,NA,TRBJ2-7,CASSQGDGAEATYEQYF,TGCGCCAGCAGCCAAGGAGACGGTGCGGAAGCTACCTACGAGCAGTACTTC
NA,TRBV27,TRBD1,TRBJ2-2,CASSLWQGDGELFF,TGTGCCAGCAGTTTATGGCAGGGGGACGGGGAGCTGTTTTTT
NA,TRBV11-3,TRBD2,TRBJ2-3,CASSSLAGASTDTQYF,TGTGCCAGCAGCTCCCTAGCGGGAGCCAGCACAGATACGCAGTATTTT
NA,TRBV11-2,TRBD2,TRBJ2-7,CASSNSLAGVGEQYF,TGTGCCAGCAGCAACTCCTTAGCGGGAGTTGGCGAGCAGTACTTC
NA,TRBV28,NA,TRBJ2-5,CASSLAGGETQYF,TGTGCCAGCAGTTTAGCAGGAGGGGAGACCCAGTACTTC
NA,TRBV7-9,NA,TRBJ1-1,CASSLAGGNTEAFF,TGTGCCAGCAGCTTAGCAGGCGGGAACACTGAAGCTTTCTTT